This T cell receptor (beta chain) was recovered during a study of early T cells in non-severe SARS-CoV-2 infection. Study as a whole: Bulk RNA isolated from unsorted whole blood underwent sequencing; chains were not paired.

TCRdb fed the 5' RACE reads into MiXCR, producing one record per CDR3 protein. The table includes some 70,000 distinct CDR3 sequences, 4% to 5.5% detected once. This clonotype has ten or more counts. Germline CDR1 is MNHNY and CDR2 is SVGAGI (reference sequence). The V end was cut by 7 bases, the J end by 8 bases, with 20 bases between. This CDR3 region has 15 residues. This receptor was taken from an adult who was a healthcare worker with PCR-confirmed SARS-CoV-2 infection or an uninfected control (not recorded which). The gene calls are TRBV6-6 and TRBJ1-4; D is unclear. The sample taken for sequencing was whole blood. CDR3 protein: CASISSLSEEEKLFF. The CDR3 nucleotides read TGTGCCAGCATTTCTTCGTTGTCTGAGGAGGAAAAACTGTTTTTT.